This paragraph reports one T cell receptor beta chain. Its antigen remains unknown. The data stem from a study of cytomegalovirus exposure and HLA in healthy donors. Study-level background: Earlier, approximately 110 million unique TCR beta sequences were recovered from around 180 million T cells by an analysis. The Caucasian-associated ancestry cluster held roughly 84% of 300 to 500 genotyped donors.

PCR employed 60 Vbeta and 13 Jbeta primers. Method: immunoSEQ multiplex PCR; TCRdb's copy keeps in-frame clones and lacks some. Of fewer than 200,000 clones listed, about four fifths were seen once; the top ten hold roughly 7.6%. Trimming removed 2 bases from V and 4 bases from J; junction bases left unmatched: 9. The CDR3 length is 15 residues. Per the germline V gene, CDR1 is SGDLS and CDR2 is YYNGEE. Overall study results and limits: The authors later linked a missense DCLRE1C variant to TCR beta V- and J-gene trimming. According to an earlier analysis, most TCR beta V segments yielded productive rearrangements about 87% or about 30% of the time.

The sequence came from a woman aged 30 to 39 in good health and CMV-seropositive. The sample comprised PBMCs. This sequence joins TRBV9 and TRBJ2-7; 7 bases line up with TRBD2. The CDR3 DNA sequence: TGTGCCAGCAGCGTGGGGGGGACGGGGATTTACGAGCAGTACTTC. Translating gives CASSVGGTGIYEQYF.